This TCR beta chain came from a study of blood T cells in healthy people across ages. The germline gives CDR1 ENHRY, CDR2 SYGVKD. V lost 2 bases to trimming and J lost 5 bases; unmatched junction nucleotides: 1. The CDR3 sequence is 13 residues long. This clonotype was counted a single time. A second PCR of about 6 to 12 cycles used a sample-barcoded 5' primer and a J-beta primer mix. TCRdb re-called the 5' RACE reads through MiXCR, storing one row per CDR3 protein. This table holds about 780,000 distinct CDR3 sequences, around 50% found once. The sequence came from an elderly man in good health. The genes are TRBV10-3 and TRBJ2-7; 9 bases line up with TRBD2. The sequencing input was blood. Here the CDR3 DNA reads TGTGCCATCAGTGAGGGGACTAGCCACGAGCAGTACTTC. This translates into CAISEGTSHEQYF.